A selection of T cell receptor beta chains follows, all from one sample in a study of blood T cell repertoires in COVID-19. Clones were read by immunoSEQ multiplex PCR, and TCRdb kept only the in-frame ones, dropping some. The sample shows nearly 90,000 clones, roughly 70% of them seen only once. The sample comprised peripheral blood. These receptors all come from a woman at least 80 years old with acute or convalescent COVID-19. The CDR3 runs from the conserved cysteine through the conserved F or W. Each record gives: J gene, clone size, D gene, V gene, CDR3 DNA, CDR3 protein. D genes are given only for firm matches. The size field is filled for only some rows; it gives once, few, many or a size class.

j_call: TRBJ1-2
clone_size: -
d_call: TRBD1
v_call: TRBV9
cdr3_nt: TGTGCCAGCAGCTCCCGGACAGGGAACTATGGCTACACCTTC
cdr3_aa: CASSSRTGNYGYTF

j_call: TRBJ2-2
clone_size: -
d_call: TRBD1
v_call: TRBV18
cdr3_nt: TGTGCCAGCTCACCAAGGACAGGGGACACCGGGGAGCTGTTTTTT
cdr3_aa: CASSPRTGDTGELFF

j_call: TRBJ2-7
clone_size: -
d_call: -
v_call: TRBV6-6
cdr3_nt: TGTGCCAGCAGTGATCGGGGTTTCTACGAGCAGTACTTC
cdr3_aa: CASSDRGFYEQYF

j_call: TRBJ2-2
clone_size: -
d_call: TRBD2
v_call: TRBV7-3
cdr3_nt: TGTGCCACCAGGACTAGCCGGGTGGGCGGGGAGCTGTTTTTT
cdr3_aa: CATRTSRVGGELFF

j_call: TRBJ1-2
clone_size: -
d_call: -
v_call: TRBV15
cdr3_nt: TGTGCCACCAGCAGAGATGGGGCAGGGGTAGTAGGTGGCTACACCTTC
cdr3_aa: CATSRDGAGVVGGYTF

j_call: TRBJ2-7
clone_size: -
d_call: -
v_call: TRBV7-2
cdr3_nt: TGTGCCAGCAGCCACACTCCGGGCGGGCGATCCTACGAGCAGTACTTC
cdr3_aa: CASSHTPGGRSYEQYF

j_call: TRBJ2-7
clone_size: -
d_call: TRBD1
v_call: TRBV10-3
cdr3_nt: TGTGCCATCAGTGAGGGGACAGGGTCCTACGAGCAGTACTTC
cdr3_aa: CAISEGTGSYEQYF

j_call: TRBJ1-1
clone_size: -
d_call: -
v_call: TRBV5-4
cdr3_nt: TGTGCCAGCAGCCCGGGGGGGGGATGGACTGAAGCTTTCTTT
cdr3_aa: CASSPGGGWTEAFF

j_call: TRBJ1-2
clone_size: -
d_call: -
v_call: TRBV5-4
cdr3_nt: TGTGCCAGCAGCTACCGGGGGGCGGCTAACTATGGCTACACCTTC
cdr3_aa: CASSYRGAANYGYTF

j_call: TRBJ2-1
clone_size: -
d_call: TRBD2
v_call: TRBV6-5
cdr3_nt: TGTGCCAGCAGTTCTGGGACTAGATCACTGGTTGAGCAGTTCTTC
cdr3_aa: CASSSGTRSLVEQFF

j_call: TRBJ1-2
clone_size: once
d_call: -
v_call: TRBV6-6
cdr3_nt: TGTGCCAGCAGTTCCGAGCCTAGGGGTGGCTACACCTTC
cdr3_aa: CASSSEPRGGYTF

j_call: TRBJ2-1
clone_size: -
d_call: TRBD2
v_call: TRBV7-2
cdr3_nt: TGTGCCAGCAGCTTATCTGGCGGGGGGAAATACAATGAGCAGTTCTTC
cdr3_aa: CASSLSGGGKYNEQFF

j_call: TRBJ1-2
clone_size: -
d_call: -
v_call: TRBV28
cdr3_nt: TGTGCCAGCAGTTTTGGGGGCGCGCCACACGGCTACACCTTC
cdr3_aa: CASSFGGAPHGYTF

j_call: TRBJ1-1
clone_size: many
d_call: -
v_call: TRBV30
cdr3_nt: TGTGCCTGGAATCGGGGGGCTCAGAACACTGAAGCTTTCTTT
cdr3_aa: CAWNRGAQNTEAFF

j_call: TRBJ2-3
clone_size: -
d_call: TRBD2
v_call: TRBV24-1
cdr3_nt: TGTGCCACCAGTGATTGGGGGGGGACAGATACGCAGTATTTT
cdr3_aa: CATSDWGGTDTQYF

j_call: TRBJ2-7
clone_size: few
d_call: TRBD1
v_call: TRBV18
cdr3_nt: TGTGCCAGCTCAAAGGGACAGGGTTACGAGCAGTACTTC
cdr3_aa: CASSKGQGYEQYF

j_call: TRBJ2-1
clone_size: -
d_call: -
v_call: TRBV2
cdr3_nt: TGTGCCAGCAGTGAAGAAGGGGTTGGTTACAATGAGCAGTTCTTC
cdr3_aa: CASSEEGVGYNEQFF

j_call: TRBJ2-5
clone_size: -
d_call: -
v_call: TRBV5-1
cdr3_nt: TGCGCCAGCAGCTTAACGGGGGACCCGTACCAAGAGACCCAGTACTTC
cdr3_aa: CASSLTGDPYQETQYF

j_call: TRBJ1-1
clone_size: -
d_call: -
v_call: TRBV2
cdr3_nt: TGTGCCAGCAGTGGAAAGCTGAACACTGAAGCTTTCTTT
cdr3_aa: CASSGKLNTEAFF

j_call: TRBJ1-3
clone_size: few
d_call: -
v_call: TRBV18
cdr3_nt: TGTGCCAGCTCTCCGACAGGATTTGGAAACACCATATATTTT
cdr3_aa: CASSPTGFGNTIYF

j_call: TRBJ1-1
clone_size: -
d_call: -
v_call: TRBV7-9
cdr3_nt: TGTGCCAGCAGCTTAGACGGCGGGAACACTGAAGCTTTCTTT
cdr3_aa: CASSLDGGNTEAFF

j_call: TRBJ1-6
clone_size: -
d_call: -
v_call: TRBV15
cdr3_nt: TGTGCCACCAGCAGGGGCATAGGGGATTCACCCCTCCACTTT
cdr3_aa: CATSRGIGDSPLHF

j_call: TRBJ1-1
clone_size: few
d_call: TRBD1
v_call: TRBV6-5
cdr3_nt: TGTGCCAGCAGTTACGGGGACAGGGGGCTTGGTGAAGCTTTCTTT
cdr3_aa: CASSYGDRGLGEAFF

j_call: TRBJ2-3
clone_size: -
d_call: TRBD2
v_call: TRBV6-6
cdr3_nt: TGTGCCAGCGCCTCCGGGGGGGGAGGGTATACGCAGTATTTT
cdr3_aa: CASASGGGGYTQYF

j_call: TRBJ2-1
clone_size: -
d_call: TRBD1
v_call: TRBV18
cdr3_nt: TGTGCCAGCTCACCACCGCCAGGGGGCCCCTACAATGAGCAGTTCTTC
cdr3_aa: CASSPPPGGPYNEQFF

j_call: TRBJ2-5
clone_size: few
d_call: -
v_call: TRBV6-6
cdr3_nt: TGTGCCAGCAGTCCGGGACTGCTAAAAGAGACCCAGTACTTC
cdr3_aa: CASSPGLLKETQYF

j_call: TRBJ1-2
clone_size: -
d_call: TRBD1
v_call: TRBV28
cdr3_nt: TGTGCCAGCAGCCTCCCAACGGGACAGGGAAATGGCTACACCTTC
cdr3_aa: CASSLPTGQGNGYTF

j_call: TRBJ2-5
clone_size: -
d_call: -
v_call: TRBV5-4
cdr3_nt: TGTGCCAGCAGCGGAAGTAGCGGCCAAGAGACCCAGTACTTC
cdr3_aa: CASSGSSGQETQYF

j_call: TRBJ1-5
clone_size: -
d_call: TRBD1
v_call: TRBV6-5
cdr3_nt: TGTGCCAGCAGCCTAGACAGGGGTCAGCGTCAGCCCCAGCATTTT
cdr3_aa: CASSLDRGQRQPQHF